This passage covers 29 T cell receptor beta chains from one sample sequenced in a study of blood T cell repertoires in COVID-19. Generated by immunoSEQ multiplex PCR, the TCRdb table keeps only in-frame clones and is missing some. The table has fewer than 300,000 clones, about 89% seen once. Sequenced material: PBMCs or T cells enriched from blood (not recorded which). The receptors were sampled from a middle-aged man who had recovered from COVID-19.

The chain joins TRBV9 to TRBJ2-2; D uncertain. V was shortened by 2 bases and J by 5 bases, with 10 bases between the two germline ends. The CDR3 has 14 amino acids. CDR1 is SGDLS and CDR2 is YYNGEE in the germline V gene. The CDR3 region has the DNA TGTGCCAGCAGCGTCTATACCGGTACCGGGGAGCTGTTTTTT. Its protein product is CASSVYTGTGELFF.

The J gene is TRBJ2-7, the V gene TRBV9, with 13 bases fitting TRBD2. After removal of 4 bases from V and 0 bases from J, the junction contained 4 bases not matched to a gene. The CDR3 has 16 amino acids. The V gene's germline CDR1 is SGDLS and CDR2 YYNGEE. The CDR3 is CASSPGLAGRSYEQYF. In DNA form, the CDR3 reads TGTGCCAGCAGCCCGGGACTAGCGGGACGCTCCTACGAGCAGTACTTC.

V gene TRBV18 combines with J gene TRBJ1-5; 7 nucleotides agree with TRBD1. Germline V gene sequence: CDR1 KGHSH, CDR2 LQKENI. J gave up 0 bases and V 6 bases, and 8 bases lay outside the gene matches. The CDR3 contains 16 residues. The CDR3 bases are TGTGCCAGCTCGCCCCCGGGACAGATTAGCAATCAGCCCCAGCATTTT. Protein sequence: CASSPPGQISNQPQHF.

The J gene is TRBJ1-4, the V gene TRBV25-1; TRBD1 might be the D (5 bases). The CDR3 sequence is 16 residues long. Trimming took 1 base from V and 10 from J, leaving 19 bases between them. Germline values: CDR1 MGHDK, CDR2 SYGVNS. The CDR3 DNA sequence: TGTGCCAGCAGTGAATGGGGGGACTCTCGAGAAGGAAAACTGTTTTTT. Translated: CASSEWGDSREGKLFF.

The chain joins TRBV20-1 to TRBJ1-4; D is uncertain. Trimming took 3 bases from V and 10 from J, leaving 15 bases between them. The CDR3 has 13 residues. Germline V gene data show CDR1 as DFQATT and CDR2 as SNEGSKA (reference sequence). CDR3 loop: CSASGLDLRKLFF. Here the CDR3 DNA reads TGCAGTGCTAGTGGTTTGGACTTGCGAAAACTGTTTTTT.

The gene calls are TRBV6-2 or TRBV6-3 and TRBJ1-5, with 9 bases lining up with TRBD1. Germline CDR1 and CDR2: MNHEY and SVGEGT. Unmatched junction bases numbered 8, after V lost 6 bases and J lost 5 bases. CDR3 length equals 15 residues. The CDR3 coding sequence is TGTGCCAGCAGCACACCGGGACAGGGCCATCAGCCCCAGCATTTT. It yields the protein CASSTPGQGHQPQHF.

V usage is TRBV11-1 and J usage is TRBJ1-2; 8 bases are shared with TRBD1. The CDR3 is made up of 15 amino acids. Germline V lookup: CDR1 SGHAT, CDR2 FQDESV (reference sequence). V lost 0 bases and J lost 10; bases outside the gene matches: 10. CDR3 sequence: CASSLAQDRVMDYTF. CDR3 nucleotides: TGTGCCAGCAGCTTAGCCCAGGACAGGGTTATGGACTACACCTTC.

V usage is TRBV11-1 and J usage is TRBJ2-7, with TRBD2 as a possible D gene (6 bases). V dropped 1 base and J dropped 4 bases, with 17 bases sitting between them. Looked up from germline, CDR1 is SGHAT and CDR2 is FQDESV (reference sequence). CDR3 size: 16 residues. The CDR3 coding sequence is TGTGCCAGCAGCTTAGGTCGGCGGGAACGTATATACGAGCAGTACTTC. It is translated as CASSLGRRERIYEQYF.

In DNA form, the CDR3 reads TGCAGCGTTGCCGGACTAGCGGGAGGGCGATACGAGCAGTACTTC. Amino acid sequence: CSVAGLAGGRYEQYF. This chain links TRBV29-1 with TRBJ2-7; 15 bases align to TRBD2. The J segment lost 4 bases and the V segment lost 4 bases, leaving 5 bases of the junction unmatched. Germline V gene sequence: CDR1 SQVTM, CDR2 ANQGSEA. This CDR3 has 15 residues.

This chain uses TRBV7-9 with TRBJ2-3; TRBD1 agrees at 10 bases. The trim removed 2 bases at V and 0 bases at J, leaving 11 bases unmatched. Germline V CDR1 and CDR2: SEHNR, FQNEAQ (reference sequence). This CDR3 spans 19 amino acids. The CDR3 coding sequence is TGTGCCAGCAGCTTAAAACCGGGACAGGGGTCTAGTAGCACAGATACGCAGTATTTT. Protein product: CASSLKPGQGSSSTDTQYF. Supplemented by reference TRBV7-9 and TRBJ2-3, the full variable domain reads DTGVSQNPRHKITKRGQNVTFRCDPISEHNRLYWYRQTLGQGPEFLTYFQNEAQLEKSRLLSDRFSAERPKGSFSTLEIQRTEQGDSAMYLCASSLKPGQGSSSTDTQYFGPGTRLTVL.

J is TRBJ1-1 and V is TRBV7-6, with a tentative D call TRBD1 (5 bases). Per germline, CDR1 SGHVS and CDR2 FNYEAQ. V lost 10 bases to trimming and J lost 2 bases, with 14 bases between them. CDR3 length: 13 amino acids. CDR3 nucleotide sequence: TGTGCCACCGTGACAGCTGATAACACTGAAGCTTTCTTT. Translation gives CATVTADNTEAFF.

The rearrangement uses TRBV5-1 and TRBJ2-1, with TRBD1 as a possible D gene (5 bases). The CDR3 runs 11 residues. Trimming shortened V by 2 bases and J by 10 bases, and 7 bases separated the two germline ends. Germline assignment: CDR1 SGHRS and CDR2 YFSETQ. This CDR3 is CASSFRQEQFF. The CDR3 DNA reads TGCGCCAGCAGCTTCCGACAGGAGCAGTTCTTC.

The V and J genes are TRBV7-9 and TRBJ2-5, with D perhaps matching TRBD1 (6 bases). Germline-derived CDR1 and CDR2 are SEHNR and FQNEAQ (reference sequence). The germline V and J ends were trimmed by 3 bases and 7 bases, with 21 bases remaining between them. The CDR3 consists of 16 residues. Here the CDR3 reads CASSFVRGTNKGTQYF. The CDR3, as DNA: TGTGCCAGCAGCTTTGTCAGGGGAACGAACAAGGGGACCCAGTACTTC.

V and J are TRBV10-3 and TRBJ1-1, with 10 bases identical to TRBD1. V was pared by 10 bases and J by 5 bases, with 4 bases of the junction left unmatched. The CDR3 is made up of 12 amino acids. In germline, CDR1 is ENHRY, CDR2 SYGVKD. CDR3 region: CATGTGETEAFF. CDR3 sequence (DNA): TGTGCCACCGGGACAGGGGAGACTGAAGCTTTCTTT.

The CDR3 spells CAGGGQGFYEQFF. The DNA of the CDR3 is TGTGCTGGGGGTGGACAGGGTTTCTATGAGCAGTTCTTC. The chain couples TRBV28 to TRBJ2-1, with 8 bases matching TRBD1. This CDR3 spans 13 amino acids. Germline CDR1 reads MDHEN; CDR2 reads SYDVKM.

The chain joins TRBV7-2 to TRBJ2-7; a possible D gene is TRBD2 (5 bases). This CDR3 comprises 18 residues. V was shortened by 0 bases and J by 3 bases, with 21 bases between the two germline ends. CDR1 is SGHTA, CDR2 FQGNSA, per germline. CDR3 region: CASSLAYSVKRQNYEQYF. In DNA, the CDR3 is TGTGCCAGCAGCTTAGCTTATTCGGTTAAGCGGCAAAACTACGAGCAGTACTTC.

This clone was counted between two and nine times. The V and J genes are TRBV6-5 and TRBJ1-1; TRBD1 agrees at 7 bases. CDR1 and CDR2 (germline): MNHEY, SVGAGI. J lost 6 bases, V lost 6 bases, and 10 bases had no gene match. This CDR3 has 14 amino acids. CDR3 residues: CASSTGVEISEAFF. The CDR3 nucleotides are TGTGCCAGCAGCACAGGGGTGGAGATCTCTGAAGCTTTCTTT.

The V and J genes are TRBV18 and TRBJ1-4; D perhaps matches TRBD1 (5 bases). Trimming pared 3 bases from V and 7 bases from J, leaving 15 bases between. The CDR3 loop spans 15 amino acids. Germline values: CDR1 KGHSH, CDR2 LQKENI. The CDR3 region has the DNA TGTGCCAGCTCACCTCCGTCCCAGCAGGGTGAAAAACTGTTTTTT. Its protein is CASSPPSQQGEKLFF.

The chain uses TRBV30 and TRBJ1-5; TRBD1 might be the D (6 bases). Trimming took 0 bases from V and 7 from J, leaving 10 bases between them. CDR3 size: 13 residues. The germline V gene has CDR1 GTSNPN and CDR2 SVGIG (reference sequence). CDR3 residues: CAWSVRQEQPQHF. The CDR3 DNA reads TGTGCCTGGAGTGTACGACAGGAGCAGCCCCAGCATTTT.

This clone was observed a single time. In DNA, the CDR3 is TGTGCCAGCAGTGGCGTCCTCAACAATGAGCAGTTCTTC. Protein: CASSGVLNNEQFF. V is TRBV2 and J is TRBJ2-1; D is unclear. Trimming left V 4 bases short and J 5 bases short, with 9 bases between. This CDR3 has 13 residues. Per the germline V gene, CDR1 is SNHLY and CDR2 is FYNNEI.

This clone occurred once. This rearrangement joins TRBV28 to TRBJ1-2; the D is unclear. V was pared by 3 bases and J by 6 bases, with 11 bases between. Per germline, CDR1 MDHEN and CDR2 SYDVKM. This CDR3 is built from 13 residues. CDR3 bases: TGTGCCAGCAGTTTTAGGCGGGCTGATGGCTACACCTTC. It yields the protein CASSFRRADGYTF.

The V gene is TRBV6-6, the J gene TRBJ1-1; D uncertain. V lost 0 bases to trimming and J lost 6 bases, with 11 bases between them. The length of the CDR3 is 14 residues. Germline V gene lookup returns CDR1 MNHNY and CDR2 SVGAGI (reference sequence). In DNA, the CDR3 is TGTGCCAGCAGTTACTCGACCGGGAGCCCTGAAGCTTTCTTT. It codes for CASSYSTGSPEAFF.

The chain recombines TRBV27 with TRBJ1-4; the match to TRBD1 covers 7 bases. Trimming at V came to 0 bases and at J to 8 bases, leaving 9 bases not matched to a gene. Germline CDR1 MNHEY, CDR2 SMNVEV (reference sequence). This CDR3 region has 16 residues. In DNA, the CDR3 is TGTGCCAGCAGTTTATCCCCCGGGACAGAGGGGGAAAAACTGTTTTTT. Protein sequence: CASSLSPGTEGEKLFF.

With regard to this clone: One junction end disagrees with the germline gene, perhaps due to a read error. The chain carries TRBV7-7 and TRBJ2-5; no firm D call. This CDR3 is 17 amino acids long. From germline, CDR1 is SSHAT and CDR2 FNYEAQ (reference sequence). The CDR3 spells CASSLYPSPTELETQYF. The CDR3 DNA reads TGTGCTAGCAGCTTATATCCCTCCCCGACGGAGCTAGAGACCCAGTACTTC.

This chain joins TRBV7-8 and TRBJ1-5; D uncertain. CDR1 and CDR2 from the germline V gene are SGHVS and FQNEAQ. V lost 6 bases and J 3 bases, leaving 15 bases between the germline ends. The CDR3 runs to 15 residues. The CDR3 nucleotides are TGTGCCAGCAGTAGGGTCGGGATAAACAATCAGCCCCAGCATTTT. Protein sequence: CASSRVGINNQPQHF. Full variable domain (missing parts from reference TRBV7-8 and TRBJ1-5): GAGVSQSPRYKVAKRGQDVALRCDPISGHVSLFWYQQALGQGPEFLTYFQNEAQLDKSGLPSDRFFAERPEGSVSTLKIQRTQQEDSAVYLCASSRVGINNQPQHFGDGTRLSIL.

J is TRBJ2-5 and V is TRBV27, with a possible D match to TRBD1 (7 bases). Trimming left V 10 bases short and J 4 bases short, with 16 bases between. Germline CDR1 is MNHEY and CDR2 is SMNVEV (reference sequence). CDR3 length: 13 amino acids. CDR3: CATRPGGGETQYF. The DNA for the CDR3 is TGTGCCACCAGGCCAGGGGGAGGAGAGACCCAGTACTTC.

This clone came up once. The CDR3 sequence is CASSLTFGQGGYGYTF. In DNA form, the CDR3 reads TGTGCCAGCAGCTTGACGTTCGGGCAGGGAGGCTATGGCTACACCTTC. This rearrangement joins TRBV11-3 to TRBJ1-2; a weak D match, TRBD1 (5 bases). CDR3 length: 16 amino acids. The germline gives CDR1 SGHNT, CDR2 YENEEA. The germline V and J ends were trimmed by 3 bases and 4 bases, with 18 bases remaining between them. Combining the CDR3 with reference TRBV11-3 and TRBJ1-2 gives the whole variable domain EAGVVQSPRYKIIEKKQPVAFWCNPISGHNTLYWYLQNLGQGPELLIRYENEEAVDDSQLPKDRFSAERLKGVDSTLKIQPAELGDSAVYLCASSLTFGQGGYGYTFGSGTRLTVV.

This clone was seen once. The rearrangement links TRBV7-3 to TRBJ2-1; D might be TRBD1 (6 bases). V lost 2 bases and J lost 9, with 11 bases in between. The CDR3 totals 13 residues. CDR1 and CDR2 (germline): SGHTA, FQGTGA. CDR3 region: CASSLGARGEQFF. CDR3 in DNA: TGTGCCAGCAGCTTAGGAGCCAGGGGTGAGCAGTTCTTC.

In DNA, the CDR3 is TGCAGTGCTAGTCTCGGGAGGGCGGGCAATGAGCAGTTCTTC. Translating gives CSASLGRAGNEQFF. This rearrangement joins TRBV20-1 to TRBJ2-1; TRBD2 aligns across 8 bases. This CDR3 comprises 14 residues. Germline V CDR1 and CDR2: DFQATT, SNEGSKA (reference sequence). With 3 bases clipped from V and 6 bases from J, the junction kept 7 bases outside the gene matches.